The 30 T cell receptor beta chains given below trace back to one sample, sequenced in a study of tumor-infiltrating lymphocytes in primary liver carcinoma. TCR beta cDNA was prepared out of around 460 ng total RNA by means of a constant-region primer. ARM-PCR was slightly modified, and three nested multiplex PCR rounds with it gave rise to the TCR beta libraries. Amplification in the first two PCR rounds was performed using TRBV1-TRBV30 forward primers and a C-beta reverse primer for 10 cycles each. TCRdb re-called the multiplex PCR reads with MiXCR, one entry per CDR3 protein. The sample carries about 50,000 distinct CDR3 sequences, over 65% recorded once. Scientists recovered RNA and DNA together from roughly 20-30 mg of unsorted bulk tissue. Source material: liver tumor tissue from sampling region 5. Documented subset: tumor region T5, tumor centre. These receptors all stem from a man aged 40-55 years with primary liver carcinoma and hepatitis B virus infection.

This clonotype is medium-sized. The V and J genes are TRBV29-1 and TRBJ2-7; either TRBD1 or TRBD2 may supply D (5 bases each). The germline V gene has CDR1 SQVTM and CDR2 ANQGSEA. This CDR3 contains 14 residues. The germline V and J ends were trimmed by 4 bases and 0 bases, with 13 bases remaining between them. In DNA form, the CDR3 reads TGCAGCGTTGGGCCCGGGACGGGCTCCTACGAGCAGTACTTC. It yields the protein CSVGPGTGSYEQYF.

Concerning this clonotype itself: A read error is likely, as this CDR3 ends without the conserved phenylalanine or tryptophan. The genes are TRBV11-1 and TRBJ2-7, with 7 bases matching TRBD1. Germline V lookup: CDR1 SGHAT, CDR2 FQDESV (reference sequence). The CDR3 is 13 amino acids. The CDR3 DNA is TGCGCCAGCAGGGGGAAGCGATACTACGAGCAGTACCTC. Its translation: CASRGKRYYEQYL.

For this clonotype: Its ends do not fully match the called genes, so a read error is possible. The gene calls are TRBV29-1 and TRBJ2-5, with D tentatively TRBD2 (5 bases). The germline CDR1 and CDR2 sequences are SQVTM and ANQGSEA. The CDR3 consists of 15 residues. The CDR3 coding sequence is TGCAACGTTGGATCCGCGGCGGGTAGATTGGAGACCCAGTACTTC. Its protein is CNVGSAAGRLETQYF.

A note on this clonotype: Germline and junction disagree at one end, which may indicate a read error. The rearrangement uses TRBV12-3 or TRBV12-4 and TRBJ1-1; TRBD1 matches 7 bases. The CDR3 covers 13 residues. This CDR3 reads CTSSEGTVDDAFF. DNA of the CDR3: TGTACCAGCAGTGAAGGGACAGTGGATGATGCTTTCTTT.

This clonotype was counted between two and nine times. Sequence at one end of the junction differs from germline and may be a read error. The V gene is TRBV6-2 or TRBV6-3, the J gene TRBJ2-7; D remains ambiguous. The CDR3 is 13 amino acids. The germline V gene has CDR1 MNHEY and CDR2 SVGEGT. CDR3 sequence reads: CTNSYEVPYEQYF. The DNA of the CDR3 is TGTACCAACAGTTACGAGGTACCCTACGAGCAGTACTTT.

Remarks on this clonotype: The CDR3 carries no conserved terminal phenylalanine or tryptophan, so it likely arises from a read error. The rearrangement uses TRBV4-3 and TRBJ2-1, with a tentative D call TRBD2 (6 bases). The CDR3 runs to 16 residues. Germline loops: CDR1 LGHNA, CDR2 YSLEER. The CDR3 DNA follows: TGTGCCGGCAGTCAAGATAGGAGCGGGTTTCACAATGAGCAGTTCTAC. Translating it yields CAGSQDRSGFHNEQFY.

On this clonotype itself: An end of the junction does not agree with germline; a read error may underlie this. The genes are TRBV10-3 and TRBJ2-3, with a possible D match to TRBD1 (5 bases). Germline values: CDR1 ENHRY, CDR2 SYGVKD. The CDR3 length is 14 residues. The CDR3 DNA reads as TGTGCCGTCAGTATAGGACAAACCAGGGATACGCAGTATTTT. This translates into CAVSIGQTRDTQYF.

A remark on this clonotype: The junction departs from germline at one end; a sequencing error may be responsible. This chain uses TRBV11-1 with TRBJ1-2; TRBD1 matches at 7 bases. This CDR3 contains 17 residues. From germline, CDR1 is SGHAT and CDR2 FQDESV (reference sequence). CDR3 DNA sequence: TGTGCCAGCAGCCGAACCGGGACAGTAACAGCTAACTATGGCTGCACCTTT. Its protein product is CASSRTGTVTANYGCTF.

The rearrangement joins TRBV28 to TRBJ1-2; tentatively, D is TRBD1 (6 bases). The CDR3 runs 13 residues. Germline CDR1 reads MDHEN; CDR2 reads SYDVKM. Between the trimmed V and J ends, which lost 10 bases and 4 bases, there was a span of 16 bases. The CDR3 loop reads CATPNRAGYGYTF. The CDR3 bases are TGTGCCACCCCGAACAGGGCTGGCTATGGCTACACCTTC.

Judged by abundance, this clonotype is medium-sized. The chain combines TRBV6-6 with TRBJ2-3; 9 bases map to TRBD1. The CDR3 has 14 amino acids. Germline CDR1 is MNHNY and CDR2 is SVGAGI (reference sequence). J lost 3 bases, V lost 5 bases, and 3 bases had no gene match. DNA for the CDR3: TGTGCCAGCAGTGTACAGGGGGCAACAGATACGCAGTATTTT. As protein: CASSVQGATDTQYF.

This chain connects TRBV7-3 to TRBJ2-3; possibly TRBD1 for D (6 bases). V shed 0 bases and J shed 4 bases, with 8 bases lying between them. The CDR3 is 14 amino acids. CDR1 is SGHTA, CDR2 FQGTGA, per germline. Here the CDR3 reads CASSLTGAPDTQYF. The CDR3 DNA is TGTGCCAGCAGCTTAACGGGGGCGCCAGATACGCAGTATTTT.

This clonotype was counted between two and nine times. The gene calls are TRBV9 and TRBJ2-7; possibly TRBD1 or TRBD2 for D (5 bases each). V lost 6 bases, J lost 7 bases, and 14 bases lay in between. The CDR3 is 12 residues long. The V gene's germline CDR1 is SGDLS and CDR2 YYNGEE. CDR3: CASNNRDREQYF. The CDR3 bases are TGTGCCAGCAACAATCGGGACCGTGAGCAGTACTTC.

Many counts were recorded for this clonotype. A much more abundant neighbour one base away suggests this may be a read error. The V call is TRBV4-3, the J call TRBJ1-4; 8 bases map to TRBD1. The CDR3 is 19 amino acids. CDR1 and CDR2 (germline): LGHNA, YSLEER. The CDR3 nucleotides are TGCGCCAGCAGCCAAGAGTATGGCAGGGGGCGCGAAACTAATGAAAAACCGTTTTTT. Its protein product is CASSQEYGRGRETNEKPFF.

The chain links TRBV30 to TRBJ2-1; maybe TRBD1 (6 bases). V was cut by 0 bases and J by 8 bases, with 20 bases left in between. Germline values: CDR1 GTSNPN, CDR2 SVGIG (reference sequence). The CDR3 is 16 amino acids. The CDR3 sequence is CAWSVQGTNPYDEQFF. As DNA, the CDR3 is TGTGCCTGGAGTGTACAGGGTACTAATCCATACGATGAGCAGTTCTTC.

Concerning this clonotype: This CDR3 fails to terminate in the conserved phenylalanine or tryptophan, so it likely reflects a read error. The chain uses TRBV6-2 or TRBV6-3 and TRBJ2-7; D gene unclear. The CDR3 spans 12 residues. Germline assignment: CDR1 MNHEY and CDR2 SVGEGT. V dropped 7 bases and J dropped 4 bases, with 11 bases sitting between them. The CDR3 sequence: CASTNWGYEQYL. CDR3 nucleotides: TGTGCCAGCACTAATTGGGGATACGAGCAGTACTTA.

Regarding this clonotype: One end of the junction does not line up with germline, which may come from a read error. The rearrangement joins TRBV29-1 to TRBJ2-7; TRBD2 might be the D (6 bases). The germline CDR1 and CDR2 sequences are SQVTM and ANQGSEA. The CDR3 spans 15 residues. CDR3 nucleotides: TGCAGCGTTCAAGATCCAGGAGGGAGCTCCTACGAACGGTACTTC. Protein: CSVQDPGGSSYERYF.

This clonotype appeared many times. This chain links TRBV5-1 with TRBJ1-1, with unresolved D. Per the germline V gene, CDR1 is SGHRS and CDR2 is YFSETQ. V was shortened by 0 bases and J by 2 bases, with 5 bases between the two germline ends. The CDR3 sequence is 13 residues long. CDR3 coding DNA: TGCGCCAGCAGCTTGGTAATAAACACTGAAGCTTTCTTT. This sequence encodes CASSLVINTEAFF.

This clonotype has just one count. V usage is TRBV6-5 and J usage is TRBJ1-2, with D possibly TRBD1 on 6 matching bases. V shed 7 bases and J shed 6 bases, with 27 bases lying between them. Germline CDR1 reads MNHEY; CDR2 reads SVGAGI. The length of the CDR3 is 17 residues. CDR3 in DNA: TGTGCCAGCAAGTGGGGACAAGGGGATCGATTCGGCCATGGCTACACCTTC. Translating it yields CASKWGQGDRFGHGYTF.

On this clonotype: An end of the junction differs from the germline gene, which may be a read error. This rearrangement joins TRBV7-9 to TRBJ1-4; D call uncertain. Germline CDR1 is SEHNR and CDR2 is FQNEAQ (reference sequence). The CDR3 is 14 residues long. The chain's CDR3 is CASSLAGQNEELLF. DNA of the CDR3: TGTGCCAGCAGCTTAGCTGGCCAGAATGAAGAACTGCTTTTT.

On this clonotype itself: The CDR3 does not close with the conserved phenylalanine or tryptophan, likely indicating a read error. Because the CDR3's place on the DNA is in doubt, the DNA is left out and the CDR3 is given as listed by TCRdb. This chain uses TRBV11-1 with TRBJ1-6. Germline CDR1 SGHAT, CDR2 FQDESV (reference sequence). The CDR3 numbers 13 amino acids, ends counted. CDR3 in amino acids: CASSRRLVSPLHL.

Details on this clonotype: The germline gene is not matched at one end of the junction; a read error may be the cause. The chain combines TRBV29-1 with TRBJ2-7, with TRBD1 identical over 7 bases. The CDR3 consists of 15 residues. CDR1 and CDR2 from the germline V gene are SQVTM and ANQGSEA. In DNA form, the CDR3 reads TGTAGCGTTGAAGAAATGACAGGGCCCGATGGACGACAGTACTTC. Translation: CSVEEMTGPDGRQYF.

The rearrangement joins TRBV4-1 to TRBJ2-1, with D possibly TRBD2 on 5 matching bases. The germline V gene has CDR1 MGHRA and CDR2 YSYEKL. The CDR3 spans 16 residues. The V gene lost 0 bases and the J gene lost 3 bases, with 12 bases spanning the gap. CDR3 loop: CASSQEAEDVYNEQFF. CDR3 bases: TGCGCCAGCAGCCAAGAAGCGGAAGATGTCTACAATGAGCAGTTCTTC.

This clonotype was seen a handful of times. One end of the junction does not line up with germline, which may come from a read error. The chain recombines TRBV13 with TRBJ1-1; tentatively, D is TRBD1 (6 bases). The V gene's germline CDR1 is PRHDT and CDR2 FYEKMQ (reference sequence). The CDR3 has 15 residues. The CDR3: CASSSKTGSKTETSF. CDR3 sequence (DNA): TGTGCCAGCAGCTCGAAAACAGGGAGTAAAACTGAAACTTCCTTT. Full variable domain (outside the CDR3, taken from reference TRBV13 and TRBJ1-1): AAGVIQSPRHLIKEKRETATLKCYPIPRHDTVYWYQQGPGQDPQFLISFYEKMQSDKGSIPDRFSAQQFSDYHSELNMSSLELGDSALYFCASSSKTGSKTETSFGQGTRLTVV.

On this clonotype: One end of the junction does not line up with germline, which may come from a read error. The rearrangement links TRBV6-5 to TRBJ1-4, with D unclear. Germline assignment: CDR1 MNHEY and CDR2 SVGAGI. The CDR3 extends over 14 amino acids. CDR3 sequence (DNA): TGTGCCAGCAGAATGGTTGCAACTAATGAAAAACTGCTTTTT. Translating it yields CASRMVATNEKLLF.

As to this clonotype: The junction departs from germline at one end; a sequencing error may be responsible. The chain joins TRBV6-2 or TRBV6-3 to TRBJ2-3, with 7 bases identical to TRBD1. CDR3 length equals 16 residues. The germline CDR1 and CDR2 sequences are MNHEY and SVGEGT. DNA for the CDR3: TGTGTCAGCAGCCCTCGACACACGGCGACAGGGCTTACGCGGTATTTT. As protein: CVSSPRHTATGLTRYF.

About this clonotype: Compared with germline, one end of the junction differs, possibly owing to a read error. The chain recombines TRBV5-6 with TRBJ2-7, with 9 bases fitting TRBD2. The CDR3 contains 16 residues. Germline-derived CDR1 and CDR2 are SGHDT and YYEEEE. The CDR3 loop is CVSSNTRREGSYEQYF. The CDR3 DNA follows: TGTGTCAGCAGCAATACTAGGCGGGAGGGCTCCTACGAGCAGTACTTC.

This clonotype was counted only a few times. The rearrangement uses TRBV6-6 and TRBJ1-4, with D possibly matching TRBD1 (6 bases). The length of the CDR3 is 16 residues. Trimming shortened V by 7 bases and J by 8 bases, and 23 bases separated the two germline ends. Germline assignment: CDR1 MNHNY and CDR2 SVGAGI (reference sequence). The CDR3, as DNA: TGTGCCAGCAATAACCGGGACATGGGGCGAGGCGAAAAACTGTTTTTT. This codes for CASNNRDMGRGEKLFF.

This clonotype was observed a few times. Its ends do not fully match the called genes, so a read error is possible. V usage is TRBV5-4 and J usage is TRBJ2-6; no clear D. This CDR3 has 16 residues. Germline V gene sequence: CDR1 SGHNT, CDR2 YYREEE (reference sequence). The chain's CDR3 is CANSKGAFSWANVLTF. CDR3 nucleotides: TGTGCCAACAGTAAAGGAGCGTTCTCTTGGGCCAACGTCCTGACTTTC. The full variable domain, completed using reference TRBV5-4 and TRBJ2-6, is ETGVTQSPTHLIKTRGQQVTLRCSSQSGHNTVSWYQQALGQGPQFIFQYYREEENGRGNFPPRFSGLQFPNYSSELNVNALELDDSALYLCANSKGAFSWANVLTFGAGSRLTVL.

The chain joins TRBV15 to TRBJ2-1; D unclear. V was cut by 1 base and J by 6 bases, with 13 bases left in between. From germline, CDR1 is LNHNV and CDR2 YYDKDF (reference sequence). The CDR3 spans 15 residues. The CDR3 coding sequence is TGTGCCACCAGCAGAGGGAGACTGACACGCAATGAGCAGTTCTTC. Its protein is CATSRGRLTRNEQFF.

Details on this clonotype: Because the CDR3 is missing its conserved closing phenylalanine or tryptophan, this is likely a read error. The V gene is TRBV6-2 or TRBV6-3, the J gene TRBJ1-1; D is ambiguous. Trimming left V 7 bases short and J 4 bases short, with 7 bases between. CDR1 is MNHEY, CDR2 SVGEGT, per germline. CDR3 size: 11 residues. The CDR3 bases are TGTGCCAGCACCCGAGGCACTGAAGCTTTCCTT. This translates into CASTRGTEAFL.